The clone carrying this TCR beta chain was observed at least ten times. What it recognizes is unknown. TCRdb fed the 5' RACE reads into MiXCR, producing one record per CDR3 protein. The repertoire includes 650,000 to 800,000 distinct CDR3 sequences, 19% of them detected once, and under 20% sits in the top ten. CDR1 is MGHRA and CDR2 is YSYEKL in the germline V gene. The ends were cut back, 1 base at V and 0 bases at J, with 10 bases in the middle. This CDR3 is 16 amino acids long. The source of the sample is a study of CD8 T cells in ankylosing spondylitis. Study results and caveats: In ankylosing spondylitis patients, matched synovial fluid reportedly showed significant enrichment of disease-linked clones. A motif in TCR beta, a set of roughly eight highly homologous variants, appeared characteristic of ankylosing spondylitis blood.

This chain connects TRBV4-1 to TRBJ2-4, with TRBD2 as a possible D gene (6 bases). This TCR was sampled from a male donor with ankylosing spondylitis. The source material was blood, either unsorted or a sorted T cell fraction (not recorded which). In DNA, the CDR3 is TGCGCCAGCAGCCAAGGGGGGGATGGAGCCAAAAACATTCAGTACTTC. It encodes CASSQGGDGAKNIQYF.